The 16 T cell receptor beta chains in this list originate from one sample, sequenced in a study of T cell clonality in common variable immunodeficiency. Their antigens remain unidentified. The study, taken as a whole, reports: Fewer deletions and N-nucleotide insertions were reportedly seen in common variable immunodeficiency TCR beta sequences.

Generated by immunoSEQ multiplex PCR, the TCRdb table keeps only in-frame clones and is missing some. The sample yields fewer than 30,000 clones, without any singletons. Sequenced sample: peripheral blood mononuclear cells. These receptors were taken from a human donor with common variable immunodeficiency.

The sequenced CDR3 bases are TGCAGTGCTAGAGATCTGGCCCGGAACACTGAA. Its translation: CSARDLARNTE. The entire CDR3 protein is CSARDLARNTEAFF. This chain connects TRBV20-1 to TRBJ1-1; D is ambiguous. The read comes to an end 3 residues before the CDR3 does, leaving the germline J gene to fill in the end. With 0 bases removed from V and 1 base from J, the gap between germline ends came to 9 bases. Germline V lookup: CDR1 DFQATT, CDR2 SNEGSKA (reference sequence). The CDR3 extends over 14 amino acids.

There are a few counts of this clone. With the read ending 3 residues before the CDR3 end, the germline J gene is used to fill in that end. V usage is TRBV7-9 and J usage is TRBJ2-2; tentative D call: TRBD2 (6 bases). V shed 6 bases and J shed 5 bases, with 16 bases lying between them. The CDR3 contains 15 residues. The germline gives CDR1 SEHNR, CDR2 FQNEAQ (reference sequence). The CDR3 here is CASSYTSRATGELFF. The part of the CDR3 DNA that was read is TGTGCCAGCAGTTATACTAGCAGAGCAACCGGGGAG.

Concerning this clone itself: The sequenced fragment ends 3 residues before the CDR3 boundary, so the rest is inferred from the germline J gene. The V call is TRBV20-1, the J call TRBJ2-7; D is perhaps TRBD1 (5 bases). V lost 6 bases, J lost 3 bases, and 12 bases lay in between. This CDR3 has 12 residues. CDR1 is DFQATT and CDR2 is SNEGSKA in the germline V gene (reference sequence). The CDR3 bases that were read are TGCAGTGCCAGCACAAGGGGCTACGAG. Amino acid sequence: CSASTRGYE. The entire CDR3 reads CSASTRGYEQYF.

This clone came up a few times. The CDR3 extends 3 residues past the end of the read, so its final part is completed from the germline J gene. This chain links TRBV5-1 with TRBJ2-7; D gene ambiguous. Deletions cut 5 bases from V and 2 bases from J, with 5 bases between. The CDR3 loop spans 11 amino acids. Germline CDR1 SGHRS, CDR2 YFSETQ. CDR3 sequence: CASRSAYEQYF. Incomplete CDR3 DNA: TGCGCCAGCAGGTCCGCCTACGAG.

This clone was seen a handful of times. From the germline J gene comes the end of the CDR3, since the read stops 3 residues before it. The V call is TRBV18, the J call TRBJ2-1; TRBD2 is a possible D gene (5 bases). CDR1 and CDR2 from the germline V gene are KGHSH and LQKENI. The CDR3 consists of 14 residues. V was cut by 0 bases and J by 9 bases, with 12 bases left in between. The CDR3 bases that were read are TGTGCCAGCTCACCACCTTCGGGGTCGGCTGAG. Protein sequence: CASSPPSGSAE. The whole CDR3 region reads CASSPPSGSAEQFF.

The sample holds many counts of this clone. The CDR3 end is not reached by the read, which stops 3 residues before it; the germline J gene fills it in. V is TRBV5-1 and J is TRBJ1-4, with D perhaps matching TRBD1 (5 bases). CDR1 and CDR2 (germline): SGHRS, YFSETQ. CDR3 size: 15 residues. The V gene lost 2 bases and the J gene lost 8 bases, with 16 bases spanning the gap. The CDR3 here is CASSLNTGSGEKLFF. The DNA read from the CDR3 is TGCGCCAGCAGCTTAAACACAGGCAGTGGGGAAAAA.

This clone is categorized as medium-sized. The sequenced fragment ends 3 residues before the CDR3 boundary, so the rest is inferred from the germline J gene. The chain uses TRBV9 and TRBJ2-5; possibly TRBD2 for D (5 bases). V was trimmed by 0 bases and J by 4 bases, leaving 7 bases between them. The CDR3 sequence is 13 residues long. The germline V gene has CDR1 SGDLS and CDR2 YYNGEE. CDR3 protein: CASSVGTRETQYF. CDR3 bases read: TGTGCCAGCAGCGTAGGGACTCGAGAGACC. Looking up the rest from reference TRBV9 and TRBJ2-5 gives the full variable domain: DSGVTQTPKHLITATGQRVTLRCSPRSGDLSVYWYQQSLDQGLQFLIQYYNGEERAKGNILERFSAQQFPDLHSELNLSSLELGDSALYFCASSVGTRETQYFGPGTRLLVL.

The CDR3 bases that were read are TGCAGTGCTACCCGGCAAGAGACC. Protein product: CSATRQET. The CDR3 reads in full as CSATRQETQYF. This chain connects TRBV20-1 to TRBJ2-5; no definite D call. Read data end 3 residues before the CDR3 end; the end is taken from the germline J gene. The V gene's germline CDR1 is DFQATT and CDR2 SNEGSKA (reference sequence). The V end was cut by 4 bases, the J end by 2 bases, with 5 bases between. CDR3 length: 11 amino acids.

By sample share, this clone is medium-sized. Read data end 3 residues before the CDR3 end; the end is taken from the germline J gene. The J gene is TRBJ2-3, the V gene TRBV24-1; D may be TRBD2 (6 bases). With 3 bases removed from V and 1 base from J, the gap between germline ends came to 13 bases. Per germline, CDR1 KGHDR and CDR2 SFDVKD. The CDR3 totals 16 residues. The covered CDR3 bases are TGTGCCACCAGTGATCCTCAAGTAGCGGGCACAGATACG. Translating gives CATSDPQVAGTDT. The whole CDR3 region reads CATSDPQVAGTDTQYF.

A few counts support this clone. Read sequence stops 3 residues before the CDR3 end, and the germline J gene provides the missing end. The chain has TRBV30 and TRBJ1-1; D remains unclear. The CDR3 is 13 residues long. The ends were cut back, 4 bases at V and 1 base at J, with 10 bases in the middle. Germline values: CDR1 GTSNPN, CDR2 SVGIG (reference sequence). The sequenced part of the CDR3 DNA is TGTGCCTGGAAAACTCCAGGGAACACTGAA. This codes for CAWKTPGNTE. The full-length CDR3 reads as CAWKTPGNTEAFF.

There are many counts of this clone. The CDR3 goes on 3 residues after the read ends, and that part is filled in from the germline J gene. The chain joins TRBV29-1 to TRBJ2-1; a possible D gene is TRBD2 (5 bases). CDR1 and CDR2 from the germline V gene are SQVTM and ANQGSEA. This CDR3 has 14 residues. Trimming shortened V by 0 bases and J by 9 bases, and 15 bases separated the two germline ends. The CDR3 bases that were read are TGCAGCGTTGAAGATCTGGGCGGGTTTGGTGAG. Its protein is CSVEDLGGFGE. In full, the CDR3 reads CSVEDLGGFGEQFF.

A note on this clone: The read halts 3 residues ahead of the CDR3 end, with the missing end drawn from the germline J gene. The chain has TRBV11-2 and TRBJ2-7, with D hard to call. This CDR3 is 15 amino acids long. V was clipped by 1 base and J by 3 bases, with 13 bases between them. The germline CDR1 and CDR2 sequences are SGHAT and FQNNGV. The sequenced part of the CDR3 DNA is TGTGCCAGCAGCTTAGGCTACCTGCGGAACTACGAG. The encoded protein is CASSLGYLRNYE. In full, the CDR3 is CASSLGYLRNYEQYF. The full variable domain, with the rest looked up from reference TRBV11-2 and TRBJ2-7, is EAGVAQSPRYKIIEKRQSVAFWCNPISGHATLYWYQQILGQGPKLLIQFQNNGVVDDSQLPKDRFSAERLKGVDSTLKIQPAKLEDSAVYLCASSLGYLRNYEQYFGPGTRLTVT.

This clone showed up many times. The read halts 3 residues ahead of the CDR3 end, with the missing end drawn from the germline J gene. The gene calls are TRBV18 and TRBJ1-1, with a tentative D call TRBD1 (5 bases). This CDR3 region has 13 residues. From germline, CDR1 is KGHSH and CDR2 LQKENI. Trimming took off 5 bases at V and 1 base at J, with 8 bases between the two ends. CDR3 DNA, as far as it was read: TGTGCCAGCTCAGCAACAGGGAACACTGAA. It specifies CASSATGNTE. The CDR3 in its entirety is CASSATGNTEAFF.

This clone came up a few times. The CDR3 DNA, read in part, is TGTGCCAGCTCACTGGACAGGGGGGTTGATGGC. It codes for CASSLDRGVDG. The whole CDR3 protein reads CASSLDRGVDGYTF. The J gene is TRBJ1-2, the V gene TRBV18, with TRBD1 identical over 10 bases. Read data end 3 residues before the CDR3 end; the end is taken from the germline J gene. The CDR3 sequence is 14 residues long. Germline lookup yields CDR1 KGHSH and CDR2 LQKENI. With 4 bases clipped from V and 6 bases from J, the junction kept 5 bases outside the gene matches.

This clone was counted many times. The sequence runs out 3 residues before the end of the CDR3; the remainder is reconstructed from the germline J gene. This chain joins TRBV20-1 and TRBJ2-7; 10 bases are a match to TRBD1. The V and J ends lost 6 bases and 2 bases, in that order; junction bases with no gene match: 7. CDR1 is DFQATT and CDR2 is SNEGSKA in the germline V gene (reference sequence). The CDR3 is 14 amino acids. The CDR3 DNA, read in part, is TGCAGTGCAACCGGGACAGGGGTCACCTACGAG. Protein sequence: CSATGTGVTYE. The whole CDR3 sequence is CSATGTGVTYEQYF.

In its sample, this clone is medium-sized. The limits of the CDR3 on the DNA are not certain, so only TCRdb's listed CDR3 is given. The chain has TRBV18 and TRBJ2-4; the D segment call TRBD1 is taken from the table without a DNA check. Germline V gene lookup returns CDR1 KGHSH and CDR2 LQKENI. A total of 17 residues make up the CDR3, ends included. CDR3 sequence: CASSPYGQGSSSGIQYF.